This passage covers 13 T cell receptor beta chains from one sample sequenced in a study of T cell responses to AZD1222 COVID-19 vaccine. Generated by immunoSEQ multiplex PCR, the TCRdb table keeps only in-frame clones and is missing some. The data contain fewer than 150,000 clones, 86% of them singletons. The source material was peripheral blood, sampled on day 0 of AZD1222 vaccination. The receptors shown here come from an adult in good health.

The CDR3 DNA sequence: TGTGCCAGCAGTCAGCTGACAGGTGATAATTCACCCCTCCACTTT. It encodes CASSQLTGDNSPLHF. This chain connects TRBV6-5 to TRBJ1-6, with a possible D match to TRBD1 (6 bases). Germline assignment: CDR1 MNHEY and CDR2 SVGAGI. V gave up 5 bases and J gave up 5 bases, with 13 bases separating them. The length of the CDR3 is 15 residues.

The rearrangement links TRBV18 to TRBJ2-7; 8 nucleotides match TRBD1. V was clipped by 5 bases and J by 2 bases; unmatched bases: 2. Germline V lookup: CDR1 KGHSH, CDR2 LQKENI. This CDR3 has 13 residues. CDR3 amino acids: CASSSDRAYEQYF. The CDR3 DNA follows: TGTGCCAGCTCATCGGACAGGGCCTACGAGCAGTACTTC.

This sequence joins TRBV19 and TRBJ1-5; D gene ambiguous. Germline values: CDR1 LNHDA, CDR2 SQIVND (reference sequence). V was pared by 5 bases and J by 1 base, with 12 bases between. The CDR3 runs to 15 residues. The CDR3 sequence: CASSPGRRSNQPQHF. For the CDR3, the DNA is TGTGCCAGTAGTCCCGGTCGTAGGAGCAATCAGCCCCAGCATTTT.

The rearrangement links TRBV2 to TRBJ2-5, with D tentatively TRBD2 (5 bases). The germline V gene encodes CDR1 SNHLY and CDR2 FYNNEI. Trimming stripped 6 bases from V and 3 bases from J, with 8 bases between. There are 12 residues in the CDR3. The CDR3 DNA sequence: TGTGCCAGCAGAACTAGTGAAGAGACCCAGTACTTC. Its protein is CASRTSEETQYF.

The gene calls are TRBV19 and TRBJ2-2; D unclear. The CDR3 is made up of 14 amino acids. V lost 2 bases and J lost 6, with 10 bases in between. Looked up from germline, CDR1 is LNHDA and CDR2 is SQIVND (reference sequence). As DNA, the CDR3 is TGTGCCAGTAGTATACCGGTCGGCTCCGGGGAGCTGTTTTTT. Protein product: CASSIPVGSGELFF.

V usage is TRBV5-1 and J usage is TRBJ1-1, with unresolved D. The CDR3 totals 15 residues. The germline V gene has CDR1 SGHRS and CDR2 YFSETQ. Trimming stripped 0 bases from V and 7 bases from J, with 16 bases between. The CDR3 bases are TGCGCCAGCAGCTTGGGACACCCCAGTCAAGGTGAAGCTTTCTTT. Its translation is CASSLGHPSQGEAFF.

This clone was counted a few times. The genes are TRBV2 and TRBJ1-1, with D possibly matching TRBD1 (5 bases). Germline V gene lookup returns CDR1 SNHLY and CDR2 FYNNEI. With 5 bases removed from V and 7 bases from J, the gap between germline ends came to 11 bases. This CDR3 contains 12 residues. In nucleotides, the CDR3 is TGTGCCAGCAGTCCTGACAGTTTTGAAGCTTTCTTT. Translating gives CASSPDSFEAFF. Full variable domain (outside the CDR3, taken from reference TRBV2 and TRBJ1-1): EPEVTQTPSHQVTQMGQEVILRCVPISNHLYFYWYRQILGQKVEFLVSFYNNEISEKSEIFDDQFSVERPDGSNFTLKIRSTKLEDSAMYFCASSPDSFEAFFGQGTRLTVV.

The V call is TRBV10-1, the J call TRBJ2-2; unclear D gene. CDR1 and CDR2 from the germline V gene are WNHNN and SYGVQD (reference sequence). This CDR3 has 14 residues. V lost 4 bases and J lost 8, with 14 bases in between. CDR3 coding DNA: TGCGCCAGCAGTGGAATCACTGGGCCAGGGGAGCTGTTTTTT. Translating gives CASSGITGPGELFF.

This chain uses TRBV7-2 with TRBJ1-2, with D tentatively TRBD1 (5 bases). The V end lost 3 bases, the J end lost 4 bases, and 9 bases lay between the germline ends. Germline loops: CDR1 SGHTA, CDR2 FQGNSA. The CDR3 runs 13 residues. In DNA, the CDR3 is TGTGCCAGCAGCTTCCCGGGGGGCTATGGCTACACCTTC. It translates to CASSFPGGYGYTF.

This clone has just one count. The CDR3 protein is CASSTLGGKRYGYTF. CDR3 DNA sequence: TGTGCCAGTAGTACCCTCGGGGGGAAGCGGTATGGCTACACCTTC. The V call is TRBV19, the J call TRBJ1-2; tentative D call: TRBD1 (5 bases). CDR3 size: 15 residues. The germline V gene encodes CDR1 LNHDA and CDR2 SQIVND (reference sequence). With 4 bases removed from V and 5 bases from J, the gap between germline ends came to 17 bases.

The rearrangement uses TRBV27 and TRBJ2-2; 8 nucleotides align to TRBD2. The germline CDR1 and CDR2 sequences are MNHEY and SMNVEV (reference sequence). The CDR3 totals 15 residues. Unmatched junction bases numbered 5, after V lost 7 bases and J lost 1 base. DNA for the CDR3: TGTGCCAGCAAAGCCAGCGGGAGGAACACCGGGGAGCTGTTTTTT. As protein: CASKASGRNTGELFF.

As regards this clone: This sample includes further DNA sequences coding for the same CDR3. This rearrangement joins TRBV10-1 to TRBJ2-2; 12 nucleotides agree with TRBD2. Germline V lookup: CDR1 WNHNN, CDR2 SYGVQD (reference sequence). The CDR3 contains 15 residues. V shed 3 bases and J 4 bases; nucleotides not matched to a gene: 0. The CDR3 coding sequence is TGCGCCAGCAGTGAACTAGCGGGAGGCACCGGGGAGCTGTTTTTT. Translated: CASSELAGGTGELFF.

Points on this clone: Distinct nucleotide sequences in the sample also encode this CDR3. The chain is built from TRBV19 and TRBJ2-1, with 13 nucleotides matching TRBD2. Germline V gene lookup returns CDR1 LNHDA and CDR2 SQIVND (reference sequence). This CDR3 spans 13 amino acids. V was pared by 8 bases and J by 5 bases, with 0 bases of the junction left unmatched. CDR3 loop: CASGTSGNNEQFF. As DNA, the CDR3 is TGTGCCAGTGGGACTAGCGGGAACAATGAGCAGTTCTTC.